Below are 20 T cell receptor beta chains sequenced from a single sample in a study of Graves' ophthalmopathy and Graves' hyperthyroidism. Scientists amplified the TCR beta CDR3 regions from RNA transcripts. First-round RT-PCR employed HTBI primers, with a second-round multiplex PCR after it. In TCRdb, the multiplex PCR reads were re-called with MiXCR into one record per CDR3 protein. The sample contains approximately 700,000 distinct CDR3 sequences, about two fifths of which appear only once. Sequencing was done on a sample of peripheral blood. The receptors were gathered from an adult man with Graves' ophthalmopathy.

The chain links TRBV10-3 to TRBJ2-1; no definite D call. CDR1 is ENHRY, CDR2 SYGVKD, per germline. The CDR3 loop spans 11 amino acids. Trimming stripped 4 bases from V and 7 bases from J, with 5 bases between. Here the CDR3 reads CAISGDNEQFF. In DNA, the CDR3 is TGTGCCATCAGTGGGGATAATGAGCAGTTCTTC.

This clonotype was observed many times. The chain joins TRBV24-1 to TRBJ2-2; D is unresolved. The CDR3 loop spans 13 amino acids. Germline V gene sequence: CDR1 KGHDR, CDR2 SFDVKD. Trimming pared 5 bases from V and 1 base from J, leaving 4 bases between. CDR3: CATSGQNTGELFF. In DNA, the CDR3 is TGTGCCACCAGTGGGCAGAACACCGGGGAGCTGTTTTTT.

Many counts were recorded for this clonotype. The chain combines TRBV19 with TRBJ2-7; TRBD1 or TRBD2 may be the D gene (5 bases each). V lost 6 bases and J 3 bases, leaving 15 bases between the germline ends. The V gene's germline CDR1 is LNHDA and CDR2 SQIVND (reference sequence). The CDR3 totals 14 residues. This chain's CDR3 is CASRPGRAGYEQYF. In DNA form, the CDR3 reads TGTGCCAGTAGGCCGGGACGGGCGGGCTACGAGCAGTACTTC.

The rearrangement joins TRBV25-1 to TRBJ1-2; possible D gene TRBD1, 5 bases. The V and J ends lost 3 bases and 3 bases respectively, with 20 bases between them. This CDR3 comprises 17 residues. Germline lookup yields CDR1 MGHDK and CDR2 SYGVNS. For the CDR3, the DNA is TGTGCCAGCAGTGAGGAGACAGACCGAAATCTGGACTATGGCTACACCTTC. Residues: CASSEETDRNLDYGYTF.

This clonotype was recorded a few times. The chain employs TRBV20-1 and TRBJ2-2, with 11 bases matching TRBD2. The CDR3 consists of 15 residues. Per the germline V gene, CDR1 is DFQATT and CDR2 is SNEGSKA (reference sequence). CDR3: CGTPGTSGFTGELFF. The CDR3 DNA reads TGCGGAACACCCGGGACTAGCGGATTCACCGGGGAGCTGTTTTTT.

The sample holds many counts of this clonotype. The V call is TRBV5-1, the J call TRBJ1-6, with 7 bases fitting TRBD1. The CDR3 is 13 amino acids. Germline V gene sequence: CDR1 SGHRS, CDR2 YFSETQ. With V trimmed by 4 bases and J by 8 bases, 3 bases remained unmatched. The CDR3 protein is CASSVTGDSPLHF. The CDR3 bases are TGCGCCAGCAGCGTAACAGGGGATTCACCCCTCCACTTT.

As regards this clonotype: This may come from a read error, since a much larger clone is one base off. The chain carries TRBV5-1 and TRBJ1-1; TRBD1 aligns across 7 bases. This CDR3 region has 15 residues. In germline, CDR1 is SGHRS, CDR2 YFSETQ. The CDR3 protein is CASSASQGLYTEALF. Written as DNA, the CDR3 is TGCGCCAGCAGCGCGTCACAGGGGTTATACACTGAAGCTCTCTTT.

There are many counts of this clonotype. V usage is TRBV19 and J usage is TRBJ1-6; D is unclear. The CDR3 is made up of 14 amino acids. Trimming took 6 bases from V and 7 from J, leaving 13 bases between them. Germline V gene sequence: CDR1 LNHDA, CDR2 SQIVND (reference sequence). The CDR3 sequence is CASRQRRENSPLHF. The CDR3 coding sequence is TGTGCCAGTAGACAGAGGCGGGAGAATTCACCCCTCCACTTT.

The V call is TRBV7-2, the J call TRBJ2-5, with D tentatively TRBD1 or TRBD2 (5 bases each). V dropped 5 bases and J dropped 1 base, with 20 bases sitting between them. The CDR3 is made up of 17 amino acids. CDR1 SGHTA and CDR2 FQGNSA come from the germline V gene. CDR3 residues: CASSLSTGAPPQETQYF. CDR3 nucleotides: TGTGCCAGCAGCCTTTCCACCGGGGCCCCTCCCCAAGAGACCCAGTACTTC.

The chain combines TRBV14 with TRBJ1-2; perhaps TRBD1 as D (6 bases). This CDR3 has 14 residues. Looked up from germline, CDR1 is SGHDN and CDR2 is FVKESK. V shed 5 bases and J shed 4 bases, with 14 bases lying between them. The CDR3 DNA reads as TGTGCCAGCAGCTCGTTCCAGGGGACCTATGGCTACACCTTC. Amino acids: CASSSFQGTYGYTF.

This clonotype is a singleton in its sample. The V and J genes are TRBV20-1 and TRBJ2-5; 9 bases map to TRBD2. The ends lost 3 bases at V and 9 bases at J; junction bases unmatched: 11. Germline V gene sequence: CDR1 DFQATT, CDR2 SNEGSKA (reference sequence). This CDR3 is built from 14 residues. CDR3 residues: CSASTGTSNQPQYF. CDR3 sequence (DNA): TGCAGTGCTAGTACAGGGACTAGCAATCAGCCCCAGTACTTC.

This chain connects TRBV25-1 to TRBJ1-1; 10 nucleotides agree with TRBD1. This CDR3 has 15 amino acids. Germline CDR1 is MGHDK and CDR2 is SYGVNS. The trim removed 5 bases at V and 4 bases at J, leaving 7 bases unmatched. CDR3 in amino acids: CASSFPGTGATEAFF. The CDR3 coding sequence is TGTGCCAGCAGTTTCCCCGGGACAGGGGCCACTGAAGCTTTCTTT.

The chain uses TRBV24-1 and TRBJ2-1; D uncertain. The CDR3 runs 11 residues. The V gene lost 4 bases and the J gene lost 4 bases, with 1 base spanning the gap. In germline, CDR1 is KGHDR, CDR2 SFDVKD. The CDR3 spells CATSEYNEQFF. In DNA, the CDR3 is TGTGCCACCAGTGAATACAATGAGCAGTTCTTC.

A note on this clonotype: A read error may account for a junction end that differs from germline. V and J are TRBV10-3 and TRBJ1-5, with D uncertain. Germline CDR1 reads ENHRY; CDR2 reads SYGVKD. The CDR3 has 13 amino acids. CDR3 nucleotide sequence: TGTGCCAGCAGTGCGGAGGGAGCCCAGCCCCAGCATTTT. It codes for CASSAEGAQPQHF.

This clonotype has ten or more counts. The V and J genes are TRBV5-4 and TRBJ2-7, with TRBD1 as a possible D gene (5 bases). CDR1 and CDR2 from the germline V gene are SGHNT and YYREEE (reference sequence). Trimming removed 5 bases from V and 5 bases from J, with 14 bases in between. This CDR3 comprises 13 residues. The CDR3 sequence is CASSPDWGHEQYF. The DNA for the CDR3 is TGTGCCAGCAGTCCCGACTGGGGCCACGAGCAGTACTTC.

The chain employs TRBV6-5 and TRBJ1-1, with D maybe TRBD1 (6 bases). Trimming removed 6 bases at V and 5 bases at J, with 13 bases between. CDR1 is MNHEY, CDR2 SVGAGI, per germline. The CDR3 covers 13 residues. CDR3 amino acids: CASRRGGVTEAFF. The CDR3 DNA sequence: TGTGCCAGCAGGAGGGGGGGAGTGACTGAAGCTTTCTTT.

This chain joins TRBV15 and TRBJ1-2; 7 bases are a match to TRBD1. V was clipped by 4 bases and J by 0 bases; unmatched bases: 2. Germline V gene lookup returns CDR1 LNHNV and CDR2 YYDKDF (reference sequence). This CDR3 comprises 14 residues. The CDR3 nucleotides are TGTGCCACCAGCACAGGGGGAGCTAACTATGGCTACACCTTC. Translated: CATSTGGANYGYTF.

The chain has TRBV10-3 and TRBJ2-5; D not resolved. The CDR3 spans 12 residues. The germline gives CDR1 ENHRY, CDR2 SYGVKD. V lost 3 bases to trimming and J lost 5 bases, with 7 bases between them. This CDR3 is CAISEGPETQYF. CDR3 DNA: TGTGCCATCAGTGAAGGGCCGGAGACCCAGTACTTC.

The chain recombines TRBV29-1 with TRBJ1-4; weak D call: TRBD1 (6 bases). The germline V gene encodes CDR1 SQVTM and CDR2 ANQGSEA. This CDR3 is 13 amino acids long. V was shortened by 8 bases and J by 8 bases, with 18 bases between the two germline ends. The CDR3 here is CSSVAGHPEKLFF. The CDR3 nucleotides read TGCAGCAGTGTAGCGGGACATCCGGAAAAACTGTTTTTT.

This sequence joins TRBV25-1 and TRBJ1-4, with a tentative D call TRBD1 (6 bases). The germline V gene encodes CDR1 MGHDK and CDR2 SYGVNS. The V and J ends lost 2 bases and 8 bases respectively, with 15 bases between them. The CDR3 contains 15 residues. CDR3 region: CASSERLGHPEKLFF. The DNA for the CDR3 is TGTGCCAGCAGTGAAAGGCTGGGACATCCGGAAAAACTGTTTTTT. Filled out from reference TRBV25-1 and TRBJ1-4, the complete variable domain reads EADIYQTPRYLVIGTGKKITLECSQTMGHDKMYWYQQDPGMELHLIHYSYGVNSTEKGDLSSESTVSRIRTEHFPLTLESARPSHTSQYLCASSERLGHPEKLFFGSGTQLSVL.